Following are 21 T cell receptor beta chains from one sample sequenced in a study of blood T cell repertoires in COVID-19. Clones were read by immunoSEQ multiplex PCR, and TCRdb kept only the in-frame ones, dropping some. The sample records about 110,000 clones, about nine tenths being singletons. Sequencing input: peripheral blood. The origin of the receptors is a human donor in a cohort sampled during active COVID-19.

The V call is TRBV27, the J call TRBJ1-1; weak D call: TRBD1 (6 bases). Trimming removed 0 bases from V and 5 bases from J, with 10 bases in between. This CDR3 comprises 14 residues. Germline loops: CDR1 MNHEY, CDR2 SMNVEV (reference sequence). CDR3 sequence (DNA): TGTGCCAGCAGTTTATCCGGCAGGGGAACTGAAGCTTTCTTT. Translation: CASSLSGRGTEAFF.

The rearrangement links TRBV3-1 (or the pseudogene TRBV3-2) to TRBJ1-2, with D uncertain. Per germline, CDR1 LGHDT and CDR2 YNNKEL (reference sequence). The V end lost 1 base, the J end lost 8 bases, and 17 bases lay between the germline ends. CDR3 length equals 15 residues. CDR3 protein: CASSQAQVTSAGYTF. The CDR3 bases are TGTGCCAGCAGCCAAGCTCAGGTGACCTCCGCCGGCTACACCTTC.

V is TRBV25-1 and J is TRBJ2-3, with D hard to call. V lost 1 base and J 1 base, leaving 15 bases between the germline ends. The CDR3 covers 17 residues. Germline CDR1 is MGHDK and CDR2 is SYGVNS. The CDR3 is CASSEWYATFGTDTQYF. Written as DNA, the CDR3 is TGTGCCAGCAGTGAATGGTACGCTACTTTCGGCACAGATACGCAGTATTTT.

This rearrangement joins TRBV27 to TRBJ2-3, with a tentative D call TRBD2 (6 bases). Germline assignment: CDR1 MNHEY and CDR2 SMNVEV (reference sequence). The V gene lost 2 bases and the J gene lost 0 bases, with 12 bases spanning the gap. This CDR3 is 16 amino acids long. The CDR3 DNA reads TGTGCCAGCAGTTTAGGCTTCAGCGGGAGCACAGATACGCAGTATTTT. This sequence encodes CASSLGFSGSTDTQYF.

The V gene is TRBV3-1 (or the pseudogene TRBV3-2), the J gene TRBJ2-7; 14 bases are shared with TRBD2. Trimming at V came to 3 bases and at J to 0 bases, leaving 7 bases not matched to a gene. Germline assignment: CDR1 LGHDT and CDR2 YNNKEL (reference sequence). This CDR3 region has 18 residues. The CDR3 reads CASSHAGLAGGSSYEQYF. Here the CDR3 DNA reads TGTGCCAGCAGCCATGCTGGACTAGCGGGAGGTAGCTCCTACGAGCAGTACTTC.

The J gene is TRBJ2-3, the V gene TRBV11-1, with 8 bases fitting TRBD1. The junction had 6 bases not matched to a gene; V was cut back by 5 bases and J by 2 bases. Germline CDR1 SGHAT, CDR2 FQDESV (reference sequence). This CDR3 region has 15 residues. The CDR3 DNA is TGTGCCAGCAGCCGACAGGGGTTCGCCACAGATACGCAGTATTTT. This encodes CASSRQGFATDTQYF.

This clone turned up a few times. The gene calls are TRBV4-1 and TRBJ1-1, with TRBD1 as a possible D gene (6 bases). The CDR3 sequence is 14 residues long. Trimming took 7 bases from V and 0 from J, leaving 12 bases between them. Germline V gene data show CDR1 as MGHRA and CDR2 as YSYEKL. This chain's CDR3 is CASNGRGMNTEAFF. The DNA of the CDR3 is TGCGCCAGCAATGGCAGGGGAATGAACACTGAAGCTTTCTTT.

The chain joins TRBV2 to TRBJ2-5; 7 bases match TRBD1. The CDR3 consists of 12 residues. Germline assignment: CDR1 SNHLY and CDR2 FYNNEI. J gave up 5 bases and V 8 bases, and 5 bases lay outside the gene matches. The CDR3 loop reads CASLRQGETQYF. The CDR3 region has the DNA TGTGCCAGCCTCCGACAGGGCGAGACCCAGTACTTC.

The V call is TRBV28, the J call TRBJ1-2; perhaps TRBD1 as D (6 bases). This CDR3 comprises 16 residues. V lost 5 bases and J 0 bases, leaving 16 bases between the germline ends. The germline gives CDR1 MDHEN, CDR2 SYDVKM. The CDR3 DNA reads TGTGCCAGCAGTCAGACCTGGACAGAAGCTAACTATGGCTACACCTTC. It is translated as CASSQTWTEANYGYTF.

The chain has TRBV28 and TRBJ2-2, with TRBD2 matching over 8 bases. V gave up 2 bases and J gave up 6 bases; unmatched junction bases: 8. CDR1 is MDHEN, CDR2 SYDVKM, per germline. This CDR3 is 16 amino acids long. The CDR3 is CASSLVPSGGPGELFF. CDR3 in DNA: TGTGCCAGCAGTTTAGTTCCCAGCGGGGGTCCCGGGGAGCTGTTTTTT.

The genes are TRBV24-1 and TRBJ2-1, with 7 nucleotides matching TRBD2. Germline CDR1 KGHDR, CDR2 SFDVKD. After removal of 3 bases from V and 10 bases from J, the junction contained 5 bases not matched to a gene. This CDR3 region has 13 residues. CDR3 protein: CATSDHRGGEQFF. The CDR3 DNA is TGTGCCACCAGTGATCACCGGGGAGGGGAGCAGTTCTTC.

The chain combines TRBV5-6 with TRBJ2-5; 12 nucleotides align to TRBD1. The germline V gene encodes CDR1 SGHDT and CDR2 YYEEEE. J lost 4 bases, V lost 1 base, and 5 bases had no gene match. The CDR3 sequence is 16 residues long. CDR3 DNA: TGTGCCAGCAGCTTGTTGGGACAGGGGGCCCTAGAGACCCAGTACTTC. The encoded protein is CASSLLGQGALETQYF.

This chain links TRBV7-9 with TRBJ2-5; 7 nucleotides line up with TRBD1. The germline gives CDR1 SEHNR, CDR2 FQNEAQ (reference sequence). The V gene end was trimmed by 2 bases and the J gene end by 3 bases; junction bases not matched to a gene: 9. This CDR3 region has 16 residues. The CDR3 bases are TGTGCCAGCAGCTTACCCATTGACAGGGCGGAAGAGACCCAGTACTTC. As protein: CASSLPIDRAEETQYF.

The chain is built from TRBV7-8 and TRBJ2-2; TRBD2 agrees at 11 bases. This CDR3 comprises 19 residues. V lost 0 bases, J lost 7 bases, and 13 bases stayed unmatched. CDR1 SGHVS and CDR2 FQNEAQ come from the germline V gene. The CDR3 reads CASSLAVGTSGRSGGELFF. DNA of the CDR3: TGTGCCAGCAGCTTAGCTGTTGGGACTAGCGGAAGATCTGGCGGGGAGCTGTTTTTT.

V and J are TRBV4-1 and TRBJ2-2; the D is unclear. With 1 base removed from V and 0 bases from J, the gap between germline ends came to 6 bases. The germline V gene encodes CDR1 MGHRA and CDR2 YSYEKL. The CDR3 runs 15 residues. The chain's CDR3 is CASSQVLTNTGELFF. The CDR3 DNA reads TGCGCCAGCAGCCAAGTTTTAACGAACACCGGGGAGCTGTTTTTT.

V is TRBV4-2 and J is TRBJ2-4; 11 bases align to TRBD1. Germline V lookup: CDR1 LGHNA, CDR2 YNFKEQ. With V trimmed by 0 bases and J by 3 bases, 7 bases remained unmatched. This CDR3 contains 18 residues. CDR3 residues: CASSQDSWTGGGKNIQYF. CDR3 nucleotide sequence: TGTGCCAGCAGCCAAGATAGTTGGACAGGGGGCGGCAAAAACATTCAGTACTTC.

The genes are TRBV28 and TRBJ1-3; D possibly corresponds to TRBD1 (5 bases). Germline loops: CDR1 MDHEN, CDR2 SYDVKM. The CDR3 is 14 residues long. The ends were cut back, 3 bases at V and 3 bases at J, with 9 bases in the middle. CDR3 nucleotide sequence: TGTGCCAGCAGTTTTAGGACATTTGGAAACACCATATATTTT. Protein sequence: CASSFRTFGNTIYF.

This chain uses TRBV7-8 with TRBJ2-3; TRBD2 agrees at 10 bases. V lost 3 bases, J lost 6 bases, and 6 bases stayed unmatched. This CDR3 is 15 amino acids long. Per the germline V gene, CDR1 is SGHVS and CDR2 is FQNEAQ. CDR3: CASSFLAGAPDTQYF. CDR3 coding DNA: TGTGCCAGCAGCTTCCTAGCGGGAGCCCCGGATACGCAGTATTTT.

For the CDR3, the DNA is TGCGCCAGCAGCCAAGGGTCGGAGACTTCCTATGGCTACACCTTC. It yields the protein CASSQGSETSYGYTF. The chain uses TRBV4-1 and TRBJ1-2; no reliable D call. V gave up 1 base and J gave up 4 bases, with 13 bases separating them. The CDR3 contains 15 residues. The germline V gene encodes CDR1 MGHRA and CDR2 YSYEKL.

V is TRBV4-1 and J is TRBJ2-1; 8 positions agree with TRBD2. In germline, CDR1 is MGHRA, CDR2 YSYEKL. The CDR3 runs to 15 residues. V was clipped by 1 base and J by 3 bases; unmatched bases: 2. The CDR3 DNA is TGCGCCAGCAGCCAAGCCGGGGGGGTCTACAATGAGCAGTTCTTC. Amino acid sequence: CASSQAGGVYNEQFF.

As DNA, the CDR3 is TGTGCCAGCAGCTTAGGTGGGGGCTGGAATAATTCACCCCTCCACTTT. Its protein product is CASSLGGGWNNSPLHF. The gene calls are TRBV7-3 and TRBJ1-6; D is perhaps TRBD1 (6 bases). V was shortened by 2 bases and J by 5 bases, with 13 bases between the two germline ends. CDR3 size: 16 residues. CDR1 and CDR2 (germline): SGHTA, FQGTGA. Full variable domain (rest looked up from reference TRBV7-3 and TRBJ1-6): GAGVSQTPSNKVTEKGKYVELRCDPISGHTALYWYRQSLGQGPEFLIYFQGTGAADDSGLPNDRFFAVRPEGSVSTLKIQRTERGDSAVYLCASSLGGGWNNSPLHFGNGTRLTVT.